The following is a T cell receptor beta chain sequence with its context. CDR3 length: 15 residues. Germline V gene lookup returns CDR1 MNHEY and CDR2 SVGAGI. V shed 6 bases and J 5 bases; nucleotides not matched to a gene: 9. The data stem from a study of blood T cell repertoires in COVID-19. Study-level information: Acute-phase and convalescent COVID-19 samples originated in the United States, Italy and Spain.

Sequencing used immunoSEQ multiplex PCR; TCRdb keeps in-frame clones, though not all of them. The table includes almost 500,000 clones, roughly nine tenths detected once. Participants' reported clinical history set cohort assignment. Donors of Cohort 3 who recovered were those that had two negative PCRs, clearance, or symptom resolution. The source material was PBMCs or T cells enriched from blood (not recorded which). This clonotype was obtained from a woman aged 55-69 years who had recovered from COVID-19. V is TRBV6-5 and J is TRBJ1-2; 10 bases are a match to TRBD1. This CDR3 is CASRPRGQGEYGYTF. DNA for the CDR3: TGTGCCAGCAGGCCCAGAGGACAGGGGGAGTATGGCTACACCTTC.